This T cell receptor beta chain came from a study of blood T cells in healthy people across ages. Overall study findings and caveats: Leaving the PBMCs unsorted stopped any conclusive comparison of naive versus antigen-experienced cells.

Alongside a J-beta primer mix, a sample-barcoded 5' primer served in a second PCR lasting roughly 6 to 12 cycles. TCRdb reprocessed the 5' RACE reads with MiXCR, giving one entry per CDR3 protein. The table records some 370,000 distinct CDR3 sequences, 45% to 60% of them present only once. The donors, all healthy, were Caucasians living in Russia, aged roughly 6 to 95. Each donor gave approximately 9.7 milliliters of peripheral blood. As regards this clonotype: Its specificity is not known. One end of the junction is discordant with germline, which a read error may explain.

This CDR3 has 14 amino acids. CDR1 is SGDLS and CDR2 is YYNGEE in the germline V gene. The chain couples TRBV9 to TRBJ2-3; TRBD2 aligns across 8 bases. Sequencing was done on a sample of blood. This TCR was sampled from a man aged 55 to 70 in good health. CDR3 residues: CAGSEELAGYTQYF. The CDR3 bases are TGTGCCGGCAGCGAAGAGCTAGCGGGTTATACGCAGTATTTT. Complete variable domain (other parts from reference TRBV9 and TRBJ2-3): DSGVTQTPKHLITATGQRVTLRCSPRSGDLSVYWYQQSLDQGLQFLIQYYNGEERAKGNILERFSAQQFPDLHSELNLSSLELGDSALYFCAGSEELAGYTQYFGPGTRLTVL.